This TCR beta chain came from a study of high-grade serous ovarian cancer treatment subgroups. Study overall: Mean per sample: about 14,000 reads, some 8,100 unique TCR beta rearrangements. Overall study results and limits: Same-patient tumor repertoires overlapped at roughly 0.11 to 0.79; different patients barely overlapped. Repertoire analysis covered CDR3 alone, not CDR1 or CDR2.

Clones were read by immunoSEQ multiplex PCR, and TCRdb kept only the in-frame ones, dropping some. This repertoire shows about 10,000 clones, about 70% found once; its top ten account for about 4%. Tumor samples were taken before definitive surgery or chemotherapy. A remark on this clone: Its antigen is not known.

Germline-derived CDR1 and CDR2 are SNHLY and FYNNEI. This CDR3 comprises 14 residues. The V segment lost 7 bases and the J segment 5 bases; nucleotides outside the gene matches: 7. This chain joins TRBV2 and TRBJ2-5, with 10 nucleotides matching TRBD1. The origin of this receptor is a human donor with high-grade serous ovarian cancer. The material sequenced was tumor tissue. Here the CDR3 DNA reads TGTGCCAGCACCCGGACAGGGGGAAGGGAGACCCAGTACTTC. Residues: CASTRTGGRETQYF.